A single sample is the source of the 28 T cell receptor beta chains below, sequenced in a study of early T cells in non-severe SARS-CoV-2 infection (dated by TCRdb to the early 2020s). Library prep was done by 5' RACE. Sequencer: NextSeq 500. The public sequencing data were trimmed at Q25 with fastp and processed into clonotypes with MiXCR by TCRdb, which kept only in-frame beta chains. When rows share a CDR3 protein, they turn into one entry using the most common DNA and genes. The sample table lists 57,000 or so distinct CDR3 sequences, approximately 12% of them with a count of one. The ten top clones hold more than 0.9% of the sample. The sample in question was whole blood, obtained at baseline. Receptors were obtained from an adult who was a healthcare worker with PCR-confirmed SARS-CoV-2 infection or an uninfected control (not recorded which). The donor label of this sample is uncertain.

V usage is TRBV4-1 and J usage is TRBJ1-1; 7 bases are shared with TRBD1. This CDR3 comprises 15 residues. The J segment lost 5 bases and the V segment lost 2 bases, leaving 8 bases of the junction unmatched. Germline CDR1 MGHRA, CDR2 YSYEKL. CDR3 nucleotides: TGCGCCAGCAGCCAACAAAATACAGGGGAAACTGAAGCTTTCTTT. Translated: CASSQQNTGETEAFF.

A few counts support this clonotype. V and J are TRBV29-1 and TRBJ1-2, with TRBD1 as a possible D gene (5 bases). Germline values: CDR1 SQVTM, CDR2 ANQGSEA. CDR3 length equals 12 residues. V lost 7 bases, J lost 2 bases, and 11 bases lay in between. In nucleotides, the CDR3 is TGCAGCGCCGGTAGACAGAACTATGGCTACACCTTC. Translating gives CSAGRQNYGYTF.

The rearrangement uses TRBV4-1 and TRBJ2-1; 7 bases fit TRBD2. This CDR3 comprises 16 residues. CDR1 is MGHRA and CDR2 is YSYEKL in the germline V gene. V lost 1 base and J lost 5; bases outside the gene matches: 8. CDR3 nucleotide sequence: TGCGCCAGCAGCCAAGTCTCCGGGCGGGGGAACAATGAGCAGTTCTTC. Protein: CASSQVSGRGNNEQFF.

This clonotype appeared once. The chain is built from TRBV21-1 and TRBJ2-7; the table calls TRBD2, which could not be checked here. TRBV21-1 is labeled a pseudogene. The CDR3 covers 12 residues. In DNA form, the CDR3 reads TGTGCCAGCAGCACGCTAGACTCCGAGCAGTACGTC. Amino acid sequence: CASSTLDSEQYV.

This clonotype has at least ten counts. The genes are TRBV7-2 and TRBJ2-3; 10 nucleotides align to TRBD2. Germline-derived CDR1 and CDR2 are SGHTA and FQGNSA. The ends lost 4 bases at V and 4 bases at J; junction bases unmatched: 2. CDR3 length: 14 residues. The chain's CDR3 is CASSSGLAADTQYF. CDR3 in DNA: TGTGCCAGCAGCTCAGGACTAGCGGCAGATACGCAGTATTTT.

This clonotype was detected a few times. CDR3 nucleotides: TGCAGTGCTAGAGATCTCACGGGGAGGACTGAAGCTTTCTTT. It is translated as CSARDLTGRTEAFF. The rearrangement uses TRBV20-1 and TRBJ1-1; unclear D gene. This CDR3 contains 14 residues. V gave up 0 bases and J gave up 5 bases, with 13 bases separating them. Germline values: CDR1 DFQATT, CDR2 SNEGSKA (reference sequence).

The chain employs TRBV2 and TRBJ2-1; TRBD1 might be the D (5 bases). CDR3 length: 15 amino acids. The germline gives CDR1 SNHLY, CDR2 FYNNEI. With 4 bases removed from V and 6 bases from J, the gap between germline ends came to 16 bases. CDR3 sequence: CASSVTANTINEQFF. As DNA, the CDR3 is TGTGCCAGCAGTGTGACAGCAAATACTATCAATGAGCAGTTCTTC.

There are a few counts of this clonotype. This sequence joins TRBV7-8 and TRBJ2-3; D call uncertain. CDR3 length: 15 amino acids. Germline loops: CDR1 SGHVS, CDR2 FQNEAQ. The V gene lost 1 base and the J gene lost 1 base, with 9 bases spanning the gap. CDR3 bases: TGTGCCAGCAGCTTAGGGGTCTCCCGCACAGATACGCAGTATTTT. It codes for CASSLGVSRTDTQYF.

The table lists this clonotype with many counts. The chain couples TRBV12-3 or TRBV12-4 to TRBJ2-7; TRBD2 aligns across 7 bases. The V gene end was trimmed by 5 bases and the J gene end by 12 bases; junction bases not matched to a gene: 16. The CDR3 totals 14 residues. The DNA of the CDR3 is TGTGCCAGCAGTCGAATCGTGACCGGGACTACGATGTACGTC. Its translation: CASSRIVTGTTMYV.

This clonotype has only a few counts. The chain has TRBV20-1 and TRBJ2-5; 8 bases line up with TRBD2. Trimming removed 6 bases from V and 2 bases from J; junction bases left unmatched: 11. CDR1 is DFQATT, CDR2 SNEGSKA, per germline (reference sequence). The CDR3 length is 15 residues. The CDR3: CSAIGLAAIQETQYF. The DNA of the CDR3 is TGCAGTGCGATCGGACTAGCTGCTATTCAAGAGACCCAGTACTTC.

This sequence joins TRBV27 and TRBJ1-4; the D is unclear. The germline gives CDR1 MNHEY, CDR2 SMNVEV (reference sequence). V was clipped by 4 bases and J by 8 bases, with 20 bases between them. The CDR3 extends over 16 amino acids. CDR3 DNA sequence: TGTGCCAGCAGTTCAATTAGATCCGGGCGTAAAGAAAAACTGTTTTTT. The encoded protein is CASSSIRSGRKEKLFF.

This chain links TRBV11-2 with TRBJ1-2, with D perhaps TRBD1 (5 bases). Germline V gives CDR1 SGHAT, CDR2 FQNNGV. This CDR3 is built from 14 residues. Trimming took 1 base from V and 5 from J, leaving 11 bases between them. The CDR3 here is CASSLAGTAYGYTF. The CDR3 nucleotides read TGTGCCAGCAGCTTAGCCGGGACGGCATATGGCTACACCTTC.

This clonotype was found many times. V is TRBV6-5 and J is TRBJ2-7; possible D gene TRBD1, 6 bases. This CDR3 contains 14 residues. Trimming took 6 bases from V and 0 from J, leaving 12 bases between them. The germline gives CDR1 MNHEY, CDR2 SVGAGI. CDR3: CASSPDRRSYEQYV. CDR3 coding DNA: TGTGCCAGCAGCCCGGACAGACGCTCCTACGAGCAGTACGTC.

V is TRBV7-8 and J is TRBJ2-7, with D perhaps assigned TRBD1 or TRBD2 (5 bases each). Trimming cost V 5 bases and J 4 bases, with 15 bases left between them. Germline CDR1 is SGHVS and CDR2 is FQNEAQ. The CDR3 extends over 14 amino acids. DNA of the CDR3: TGTGCCAGCAGCCATCCCGGGACGATGTACGAGCAGTACGTC. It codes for CASSHPGTMYEQYV.

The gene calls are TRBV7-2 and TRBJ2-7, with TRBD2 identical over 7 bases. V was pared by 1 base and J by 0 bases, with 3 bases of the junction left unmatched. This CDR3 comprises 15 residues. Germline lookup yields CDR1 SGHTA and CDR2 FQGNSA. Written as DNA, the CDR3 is TGTGCCAGCAGCTTAGGAGCGGGGAGCTCCTACGAGCAGTACGTC. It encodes CASSLGAGSSYEQYV.

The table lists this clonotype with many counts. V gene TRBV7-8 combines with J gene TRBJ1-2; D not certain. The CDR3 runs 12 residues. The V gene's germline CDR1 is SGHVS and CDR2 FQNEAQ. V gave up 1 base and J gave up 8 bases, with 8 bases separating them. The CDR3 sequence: CASSLGWRGYTF. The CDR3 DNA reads TGTGCCAGCAGCTTAGGTTGGAGGGGCTACACCTTC.

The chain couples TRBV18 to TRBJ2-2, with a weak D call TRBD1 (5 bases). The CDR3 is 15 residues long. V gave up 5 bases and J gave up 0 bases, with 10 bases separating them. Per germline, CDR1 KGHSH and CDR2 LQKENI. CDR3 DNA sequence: TGTGCCAGCTCATACAGGCGCCCGAACACCGGGGAGCTGTTTTTT. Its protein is CASSYRRPNTGELFF.

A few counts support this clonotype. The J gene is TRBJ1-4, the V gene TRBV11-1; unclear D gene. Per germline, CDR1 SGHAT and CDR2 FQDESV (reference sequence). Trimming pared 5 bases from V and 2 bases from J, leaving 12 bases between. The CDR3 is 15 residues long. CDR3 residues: CASSGRPTTNEKLFF. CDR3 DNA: TGTGCCAGCAGCGGAAGGCCGACCACTAATGAAAAACTGTTTTTT.

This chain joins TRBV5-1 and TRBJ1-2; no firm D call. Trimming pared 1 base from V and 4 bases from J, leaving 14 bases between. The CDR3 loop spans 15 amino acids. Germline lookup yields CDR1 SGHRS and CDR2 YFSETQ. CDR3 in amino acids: CASSLSPVDPYGYTF. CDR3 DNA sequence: TGCGCCAGCAGCTTGAGCCCCGTGGATCCCTATGGCTACACCTTC.

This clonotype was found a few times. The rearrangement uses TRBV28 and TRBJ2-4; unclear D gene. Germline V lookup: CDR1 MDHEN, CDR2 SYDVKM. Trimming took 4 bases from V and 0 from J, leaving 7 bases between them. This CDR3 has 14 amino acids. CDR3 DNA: TGTGCCAGCAGTTCGTGGGGAGCCAAAAACATTCAGTACTTC. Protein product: CASSSWGAKNIQYF.

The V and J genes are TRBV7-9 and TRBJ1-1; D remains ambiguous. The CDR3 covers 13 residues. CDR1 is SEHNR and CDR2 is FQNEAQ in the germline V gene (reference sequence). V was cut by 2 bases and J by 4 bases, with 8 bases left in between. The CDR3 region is CASSLKSGTEAFF. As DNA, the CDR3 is TGTGCCAGCAGCTTAAAGTCGGGCACTGAAGCTTTCTTT.

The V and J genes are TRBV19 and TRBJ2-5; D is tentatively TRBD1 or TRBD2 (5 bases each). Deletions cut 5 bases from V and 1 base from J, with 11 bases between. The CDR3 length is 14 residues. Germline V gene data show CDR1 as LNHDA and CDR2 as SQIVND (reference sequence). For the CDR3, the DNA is TGTGCCAGTAGTCCCGGGGCAGCCCAAGAGACCCAGTACTTC. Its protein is CASSPGAAQETQYF.

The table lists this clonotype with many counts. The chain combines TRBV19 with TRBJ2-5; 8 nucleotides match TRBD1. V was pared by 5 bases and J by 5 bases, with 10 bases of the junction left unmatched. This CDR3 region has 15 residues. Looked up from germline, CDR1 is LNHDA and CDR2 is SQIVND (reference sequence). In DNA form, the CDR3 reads TGTGCCAGTAGTCGGATCGGACAGGGATTGGAGACCCAGTACTTC. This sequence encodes CASSRIGQGLETQYF.

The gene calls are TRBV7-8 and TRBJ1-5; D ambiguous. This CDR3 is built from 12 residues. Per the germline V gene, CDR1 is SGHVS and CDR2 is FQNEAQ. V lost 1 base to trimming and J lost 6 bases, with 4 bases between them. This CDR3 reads CASSLVAQPQHF. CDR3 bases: TGTGCCAGCAGCTTAGTGGCTCAGCCCCAGCATTTT.

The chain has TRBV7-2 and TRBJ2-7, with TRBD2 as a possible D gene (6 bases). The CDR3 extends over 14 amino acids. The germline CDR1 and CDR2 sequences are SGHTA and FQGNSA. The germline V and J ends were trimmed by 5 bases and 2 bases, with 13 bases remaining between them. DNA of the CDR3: TGTGCCAGCAGCCTATGGGGAGGCACCTACGAGCAGTACGTC. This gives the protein CASSLWGGTYEQYV.

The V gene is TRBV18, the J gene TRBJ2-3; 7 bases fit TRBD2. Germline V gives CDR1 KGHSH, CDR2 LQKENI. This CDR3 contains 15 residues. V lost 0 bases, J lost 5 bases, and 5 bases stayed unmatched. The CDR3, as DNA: TGTGCCAGCTCACCACCGGCTGGGAGGGAAGATACGCAGTATTTT. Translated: CASSPPAGREDTQYF.

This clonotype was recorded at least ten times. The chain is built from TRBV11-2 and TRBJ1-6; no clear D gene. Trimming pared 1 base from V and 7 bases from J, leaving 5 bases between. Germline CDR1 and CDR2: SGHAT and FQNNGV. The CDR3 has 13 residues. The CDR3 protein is CASSLGLNSPLHF. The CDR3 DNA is TGTGCCAGCAGCTTAGGTCTGAATTCACCCCTCCACTTT.

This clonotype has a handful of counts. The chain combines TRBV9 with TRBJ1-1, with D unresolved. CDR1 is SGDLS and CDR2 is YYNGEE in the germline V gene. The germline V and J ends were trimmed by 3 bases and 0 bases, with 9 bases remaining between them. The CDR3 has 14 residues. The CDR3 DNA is TGTGCCAGCAGCGCCGGAACCATGAACACTGAAGCTTTCTTT. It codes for CASSAGTMNTEAFF.